Shown below are 7 T cell receptor beta chains from a single sample sequenced in a study of vaccination effects on CD4 cells after COVID-19. Their target antigens are unknown. Before sequencing took place, the ViraFEST assay used viral peptide pools to expand antigen-specific CD4+ T cells. Culture lasted around eleven days before CD4+ T cell isolation. All vaccine recipients tested negative for nucleocapsid antibodies and had never contracted SARS-CoV-2 infection. Libraries were prepared by immunoSEQ multiplex PCR; TCRdb keeps only in-frame clonotypes and omits some of them. This sample has some 22,000 clones, with 71% found just once. The sequences come from CD4+ T cells from PBMCs cultured with HCoV-OC43 spike peptides, collected before COVID-19 vaccination. Subset denoted: HCoV-OC43 spike overlapping peptide pool stimulation. The receptor set was obtained from a human donor who received a COVID-19 vaccine.

This clone has a handful of counts. The J gene is TRBJ2-7, the V gene TRBV9, with 7 bases lining up with TRBD2. Germline V gene data show CDR1 as SGDLS and CDR2 as YYNGEE. The CDR3 length is 13 residues. V shed 5 bases and J 3 bases; nucleotides not matched to a gene: 5. In DNA, the CDR3 is TGTGCCAGCAGGGGAGCGGGGAGCTACGAGCAGTACTTC. Its protein is CASRGAGSYEQYF.

The chain has TRBV6-5 and TRBJ2-7, with a weak D call TRBD2 (6 bases). Germline-derived CDR1 and CDR2 are MNHEY and SVGAGI. V shed 5 bases and J shed 2 bases, with 16 bases lying between them. The length of the CDR3 is 15 residues. Here the CDR3 reads CASSRFGGDTYEQYF. The CDR3 DNA is TGTGCCAGCAGTCGTTTTGGCGGGGATACCTACGAGCAGTACTTC.

This sequence joins TRBV5-1 and TRBJ2-3; 11 nucleotides match TRBD2. This CDR3 region has 17 residues. Germline values: CDR1 SGHRS, CDR2 YFSETQ. J gave up 4 bases and V 0 bases, and 7 bases lay outside the gene matches. The CDR3 DNA is TGCGCCAGCAGCTTGGCCTCTAGCGGGAGGACCTCAGATACGCAGTATTTT. It encodes CASSLASSGRTSDTQYF.

The chain is built from TRBV18 and TRBJ1-5; D is unresolved. Looked up from germline, CDR1 is KGHSH and CDR2 is LQKENI. The CDR3 is 13 amino acids. V was clipped by 1 base and J by 5 bases, with 6 bases between them. CDR3 bases: TGTGCCAGCTCACCACTGTCAGATCAGCCCCAGCATTTT. Its translation: CASSPLSDQPQHF.

The rearrangement uses TRBV21-1 and TRBJ2-2; whether TRBD1, the table's D call, matches the DNA was not checked. TRBV21-1 is recorded as a pseudogene. The CDR3 has 17 residues. In DNA form, the CDR3 reads TGTGCCAGCAGCCTTGGGGTGAACAGGGGGCGCGTCGGGGAGCTGTTTTTT. Translated, it gives CASSLGVNRGRVGELFF.

This clone was seen a few times. This chain joins TRBV6-5 and TRBJ1-5; D is possibly TRBD1 (6 bases). Trimming took off 6 bases at V and 1 base at J, with 13 bases between the two ends. CDR1 is MNHEY, CDR2 SVGAGI, per germline. The CDR3 is made up of 15 amino acids. CDR3 nucleotides: TGTGCCAGCAGACAACAGGGAAAGAGCAATCAGCCCCAGCATTTT. Protein sequence: CASRQQGKSNQPQHF.

The J gene is TRBJ2-7, the V gene TRBV14, with 9 bases identical to TRBD2. Germline CDR1 SGHDN, CDR2 FVKESK. The CDR3 loop spans 13 amino acids. V was pared by 3 bases and J by 6 bases, with 3 bases of the junction left unmatched. The CDR3 nucleotides read TGTGCCAGCAGCCAGAATAGCGGGGGCGAGCAGTACTTC. Its protein is CASSQNSGGEQYF.